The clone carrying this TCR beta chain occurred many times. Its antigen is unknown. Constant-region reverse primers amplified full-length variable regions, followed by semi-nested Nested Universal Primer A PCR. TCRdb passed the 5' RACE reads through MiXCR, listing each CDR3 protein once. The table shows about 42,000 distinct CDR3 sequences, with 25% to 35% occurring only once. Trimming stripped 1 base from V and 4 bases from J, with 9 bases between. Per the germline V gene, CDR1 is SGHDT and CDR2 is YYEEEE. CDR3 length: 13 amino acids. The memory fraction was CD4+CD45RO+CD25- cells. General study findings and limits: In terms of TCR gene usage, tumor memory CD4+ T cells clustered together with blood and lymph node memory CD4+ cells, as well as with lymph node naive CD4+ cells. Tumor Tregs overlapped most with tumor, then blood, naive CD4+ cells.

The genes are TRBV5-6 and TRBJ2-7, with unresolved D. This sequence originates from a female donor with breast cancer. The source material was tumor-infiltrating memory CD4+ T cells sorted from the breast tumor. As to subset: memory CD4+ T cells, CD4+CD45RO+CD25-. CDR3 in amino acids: CASSLRLSYEQYF. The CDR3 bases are TGTGCCAGCAGCTTGCGCCTCTCATACGAGCAGTACTTC.